Listed here is a single T cell receptor beta chain. Its antigen is currently unknown. This CDR3 is built from 14 residues. Between the trimmed V and J ends, which lost 4 bases and 6 bases, there was a span of 18 bases. CDR1 is DFQATT, CDR2 SNEGSKA, per germline (reference sequence). The unsorted libraries were generated from a total of 2 million PBMCs, which had been stored in RNAlater at -80 C. The sample belongs to a study of neurological immune-mediated disorders. Turning to the study itself: Relapsing-remitting forms accounted for about 90% of the roughly 34 multiple sclerosis patients and secondary progressive forms for 3. Findings of the study overall: When grouped phylogenetically, the repertoires of 18 of the 34 multiple sclerosis patients fell together in one related-CDR3 cluster, which is a possible signature.

By 5'RACE with 10-nucleotide random UMIs, the cDNA was made. TCRdb ran MiXCR on the 5' RACE reads and lists one entry per CDR3 protein. The data contain over 35,000 distinct CDR3 sequences, 3.5% to 4% of them singletons. The TCR was taken from a man younger than 45 with multiple sclerosis. The chain recombines TRBV20-1 with TRBJ1-2, with D possibly being TRBD1 (5 bases). The sequenced sample consisted of PBMCs. The CDR3 loop reads CSAIRAGRTDGYTF. In DNA, the CDR3 is TGCAGTGCTATTCGGGCAGGGCGTACGGATGGCTACACCTTC.